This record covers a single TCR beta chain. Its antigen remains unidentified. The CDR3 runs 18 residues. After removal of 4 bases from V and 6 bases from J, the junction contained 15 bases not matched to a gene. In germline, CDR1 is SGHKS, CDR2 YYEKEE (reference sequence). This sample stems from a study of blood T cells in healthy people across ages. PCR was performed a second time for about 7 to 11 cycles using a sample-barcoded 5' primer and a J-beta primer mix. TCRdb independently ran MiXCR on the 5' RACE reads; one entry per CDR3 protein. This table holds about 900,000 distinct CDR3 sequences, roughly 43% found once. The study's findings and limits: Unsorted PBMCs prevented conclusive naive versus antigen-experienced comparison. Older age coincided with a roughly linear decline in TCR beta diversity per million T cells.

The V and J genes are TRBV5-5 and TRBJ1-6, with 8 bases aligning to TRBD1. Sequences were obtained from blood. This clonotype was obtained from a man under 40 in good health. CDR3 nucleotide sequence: TGTGCCAGCAGCCAGGGACCATCTTACAGGGGGTCTAATTCACCCCTCCACTTT. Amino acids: CASSQGPSYRGSNSPLHF.